This is a list of T cell receptor beta chains from one sample in a study of metastatic and nonmetastatic thyroid tumors. TCRdb reprocessed the PCR reads using MiXCR. The sample records 35,000 to 45,000 clones, around 28% being singletons. Sequenced material: blood. The receptors stem from a male donor with papillary thyroid cancer or a benign thyroid nodule (not recorded which). Some clones in this sample may be carry-over from other donors' samples. CDR3s include the opening cysteine and the closing phenylalanine or tryptophan.

>TRBJ2-1|TRBV20-1
CSAPRRGDSEQFF
>TRBJ1-1|TRBV29-1
CSVERTGANTEAFF
>TRBJ1-4|TRBV19
CASSITGQGNEKLFF
>TRBJ2-7|TRBV28
CASSPSGTGYYEQYF
>TRBJ2-1|TRBV6-1
CASSIGEGAQFF
>TRBJ2-7|TRBV11-1
CASSLQRASGTRSYEQYF
>TRBJ1-3|TRBV6-2/TRBV6-3
CASSLQGARGNTIYF
>TRBJ1-1|TRBV6-2/TRBV6-3
CASSYRDNTEAFF
>TRBJ2-3|TRBV5-1
CASSLLASGDSDTQYF
>TRBJ2-1|TRBV20-1
CSAQTRGGGSYNEQFF
>TRBJ1-6|TRBV5-1
CASSLGPLSNSPLHF
>TRBJ1-3|TRBV29-1
CSAGFGGNTIYF
>TRBJ2-3|TRBV12-3/TRBV12-4
CASSEIRPPGDTQYF
>TRBJ1-1|TRBV25-1
CASIDPWGTEAFF
>TRBJ2-2|TRBV5-1
CASSLSIGGGAATWELFF
>TRBJ2-1|TRBV11-2
CASSPPGVAGLNEQFF
>TRBJ2-7|TRBV6-2/TRBV6-3
CASTTPRTSGAYEQYF
>TRBJ1-2|TRBV4-1
CASSRNTLGGNYGYTF
>TRBJ2-2|TRBV12-3/TRBV12-4
CASRSSDTNTGELFF
>TRBJ2-7|TRBV20-1
CSAYNGGVGYEQYF
>TRBJ2-1|TRBV9
CASSVAPGNEQFF
>TRBJ2-2|TRBV11-1
CASSLDRGRVTGELFF
>TRBJ2-7|TRBV6-1
CASGRGQRYEQYF
>TRBJ1-2|TRBV27
CASSSHQDRDRGPRGGYTF
>TRBJ1-2|TRBV28
CASSLGTGGSDYGYTF
>TRBJ2-5|TRBV7-2
CASSPRDWGGETQYF
>TRBJ2-5|TRBV20-1
CSATSSGSEKTQYF
>TRBJ2-3|TRBV2
CASSESGSSTDTQYF
>TRBJ2-7|TRBV29-1
CSVSAGAHYEQYF
>TRBJ2-6|TRBV12-3/TRBV12-4
CASSRDRNPNSGANVLTF
>TRBJ2-7|TRBV6-1
CASSDRAGNNEQYF
>TRBJ2-5|TRBV24-1
CATSERGQTQYF
>TRBJ2-3|TRBV9
CASSLLAGGLADTQYF
>TRBJ2-5|TRBV18
CASSLFEGSAETQYF
>TRBJ1-1|TRBV3-1
CASSLRQGGAEAFF